The 7 T cell receptor beta chains listed next were all sequenced from one sample in a study of T cell responses to AZD1222 COVID-19 vaccine. The protocol was immunoSEQ multiplex PCR, while the TCRdb copy is restricted to in-frame clones and leaves out a portion. This table holds roughly 120,000 clones, 86% found once. The material was peripheral blood, obtained 28 days after the second AZD1222 dose. These receptors were collected from an adult who received the AZD1222 COVID-19 vaccine.

The V call is TRBV4-1, the J call TRBJ2-2, with 7 bases that match TRBD2. The CDR3 has 14 amino acids. Germline V lookup: CDR1 MGHRA, CDR2 YSYEKL. The V segment lost 6 bases and the J segment 5 bases; nucleotides outside the gene matches: 6. In DNA form, the CDR3 reads TGCGCCAGCAGGCGGACGGGGGGAACCGGGGAGCTGTTTTTT. It specifies CASRRTGGTGELFF.

The chain carries TRBV7-2 and TRBJ1-1; 8 bases are a match to TRBD1. The germline V gene has CDR1 SGHTA and CDR2 FQGNSA. Trimming at V came to 1 base and at J to 12 bases, leaving 4 bases not matched to a gene. The CDR3 totals 12 residues. CDR3 DNA: TGTGCCAGCAGCTTAGTACAGGGGGTAACTTTCTTT. Its protein is CASSLVQGVTFF.

J is TRBJ2-2 and V is TRBV7-8; D perhaps matches TRBD1 (6 bases). The V and J ends lost 5 bases and 2 bases respectively, with 18 bases between them. Per germline, CDR1 SGHVS and CDR2 FQNEAQ. This CDR3 is built from 17 residues. The CDR3 loop is CASSPYPRTVNTGELFF. CDR3 bases: TGTGCCAGCAGCCCGTATCCCCGGACAGTTAACACCGGGGAGCTGTTTTTT.

The CDR3 sequence: CATRKTEYNSPLHF. CDR3 nucleotide sequence: TGTGCCACCAGGAAGACAGAATATAATTCACCCCTCCACTTT. V gene TRBV15 combines with J gene TRBJ1-6; the D gene is possibly TRBD1 (5 bases). The CDR3 has 14 amino acids. The germline V gene encodes CDR1 LNHNV and CDR2 YYDKDF (reference sequence). The V gene lost 6 bases and the J gene lost 4 bases, with 10 bases spanning the gap.

This clone was observed a single time. This sequence joins TRBV11-2 and TRBJ2-1; unclear D gene. CDR3 length: 16 amino acids. From germline, CDR1 is SGHAT and CDR2 FQNNGV. V lost 1 base, J lost 3 bases, and 13 bases lay in between. CDR3 DNA sequence: TGTGCCAGCAGCTTAGGCGGCGAGACCCACTACAATGAGCAGTTCTTC. Amino acids: CASSLGGETHYNEQFF.

This clone was found once. This chain uses TRBV3-1 (or the pseudogene TRBV3-2) with TRBJ2-1; TRBD2 matches 14 bases. The V segment lost 6 bases and the J segment 1 base; nucleotides outside the gene matches: 14. Looked up from germline, CDR1 is LGHDT and CDR2 is YNNKEL (reference sequence). The length of the CDR3 is 20 residues. The CDR3 sequence: CASSRRLAGGPGGSYNEQFF. The CDR3 DNA is TGTGCCAGCAGTCGAAGACTAGCGGGAGGGCCTGGGGGGTCCTACAATGAGCAGTTCTTC.

The V call is TRBV6-1, the J call TRBJ1-5; 9 positions agree with TRBD1. V lost 2 bases, J lost 4 bases, and 6 bases stayed unmatched. CDR3 length equals 16 residues. Germline V gene sequence: CDR1 MNHNS, CDR2 SASEGT. The CDR3 DNA sequence: TGTGCCAGCAGTGAAATCTGGACAGGGGTGAATCAGCCCCAGCATTTT. As protein: CASSEIWTGVNQPQHF.